One sample yielded the 30 T cell receptor beta chains listed below, sequenced in a study of cytotoxic CD8 clonotypes in ibrutinib-treated CLL. Clones were read by immunoSEQ multiplex PCR, and TCRdb kept only the in-frame ones, dropping some. The profile shows more than 200,000 clones, around 70% of them singletons. This specimen was PBMCs, taken after 24 months of ibrutinib treatment. These receptors originate from a human donor with chronic lymphocytic leukemia.

The V and J genes are TRBV5-1 and TRBJ2-1; unclear D gene. From germline, CDR1 is SGHRS and CDR2 YFSETQ. The V end lost 1 base, the J end lost 2 bases, and 13 bases lay between the germline ends. There are 16 residues in the CDR3. As DNA, the CDR3 is TGCGCCAGCAGCTTGTTAGAACCTAGGGCCTACAATGAGCAGTTCTTC. It encodes CASSLLEPRAYNEQFF. The whole variable domain, filled in from reference TRBV5-1 and TRBJ2-1, reads KAGVTQTPRYLIKTRGQQVTLSCSPISGHRSVSWYQQTPGQGLQFLFEYFSETQRNKGNFPGRFSGRQFSNSRSEMNVSTLELGDSALYLCASSLLEPRAYNEQFFGPGTRLTVL.

This rearrangement joins TRBV29-1 to TRBJ2-1; unclear D gene. With 6 bases removed from V and 7 bases from J, the gap between germline ends came to 13 bases. The CDR3 length is 12 residues. Germline V CDR1 and CDR2: SQVTM, ANQGSEA. CDR3: CSVARNINEQFF. CDR3 nucleotides: TGCAGCGTGGCCCGAAACATAAATGAGCAGTTCTTC.

The chain couples TRBV9 to TRBJ2-2; D remains unclear. CDR1 and CDR2 from the germline V gene are SGDLS and YYNGEE. The CDR3 loop spans 15 amino acids. Deletions cut 0 bases from V and 0 bases from J, with 6 bases between. CDR3 DNA sequence: TGTGCCAGCAGCGTAGATCCGCCGAACACCGGGGAGCTGTTTTTT. Its translation is CASSVDPPNTGELFF.

The chain employs TRBV28 and TRBJ2-1, with D perhaps matching TRBD1 (5 bases). Germline-derived CDR1 and CDR2 are MDHEN and SYDVKM. V was shortened by 7 bases and J by 6 bases, with 10 bases between the two germline ends. This CDR3 has 12 residues. The CDR3 sequence: CASTWGGNEQFF. The CDR3 DNA reads TGTGCCAGCACGTGGGGCGGCAATGAGCAGTTCTTC.

In its sample, this clone was seen a few times. J is TRBJ1-1 and V is TRBV5-1; D is uncertain. V shed 6 bases and J shed 1 base, with 10 bases lying between them. Germline V lookup: CDR1 SGHRS, CDR2 YFSETQ. The CDR3 spans 13 residues. The CDR3 bases are TGCGCCAGCACCTACAGTGCGAACACTGAAGCTTTCTTT. It translates to CASTYSANTEAFF.

This chain joins TRBV5-1 and TRBJ2-2; no firm D call. Trimming left V 5 bases short and J 4 bases short, with 15 bases between. CDR1 SGHRS and CDR2 YFSETQ come from the germline V gene. This CDR3 has 15 amino acids. The CDR3 nucleotides read TGCGCCAGCAGACAAACGGTCGGTCCCACCGGGGAGCTGTTTTTT. Its protein product is CASRQTVGPTGELFF. The full variable domain, completed using reference TRBV5-1 and TRBJ2-2, is KAGVTQTPRYLIKTRGQQVTLSCSPISGHRSVSWYQQTPGQGLQFLFEYFSETQRNKGNFPGRFSGRQFSNSRSEMNVSTLELGDSALYLCASRQTVGPTGELFFGEGSRLTVL.

This chain links TRBV2 with TRBJ1-1, with D unresolved. CDR3 length: 13 amino acids. Trimming stripped 8 bases from V and 0 bases from J, with 10 bases between. Germline loops: CDR1 SNHLY, CDR2 FYNNEI. DNA of the CDR3: TGTGCCAGCTGTAGTGACGTGAACACTGAAGCTTTCTTT. Its protein is CASCSDVNTEAFF.

The J gene is TRBJ2-5, the V gene TRBV7-2; unclear D gene. With 7 bases removed from V and 1 base from J, the gap between germline ends came to 7 bases. There are 12 residues in the CDR3. Germline CDR1 SGHTA, CDR2 FQGNSA. The DNA of the CDR3 is TGTGCCAGCAACGCTCTCCAAGAGACCCAGTACTTC. The encoded protein is CASNALQETQYF.

The chain links TRBV6-4 to TRBJ1-2; the D gene is possibly TRBD1 (6 bases). The CDR3 is 13 residues long. V lost 2 bases to trimming and J lost 5 bases, with 9 bases between them. Germline V gives CDR1 MRHNA, CDR2 SNTAGT. The chain's CDR3 is CASSDRQGYGYTF. CDR3 DNA sequence: TGTGCCAGCAGTGACAGGCAGGGGTATGGCTACACCTTC.

J is TRBJ2-7 and V is TRBV28; the D is unclear. Trimming shortened V by 6 bases and J by 1 base, and 13 bases separated the two germline ends. CDR3 size: 14 residues. Germline V CDR1 and CDR2: MDHEN, SYDVKM. The CDR3 DNA reads as TGTGCCAGCAGCCCCAGTCTAGGATCCTACGAGCAGTACTTC. Its translation is CASSPSLGSYEQYF.

This clone has just one count. The CDR3 region is CASHADSLAKNIQYF. The CDR3 nucleotides are TGTGCCAGCCACGCGGACTCTCTAGCCAAAAACATTCAGTACTTC. The rearrangement joins TRBV2 to TRBJ2-4; the D gene is possibly TRBD2 (5 bases). The CDR3 contains 15 residues. V was clipped by 8 bases and J by 0 bases, with 14 bases between them. Germline V gene data show CDR1 as SNHLY and CDR2 as FYNNEI.

The gene calls are TRBV15 and TRBJ1-5; D call uncertain. V was pared by 4 bases and J by 0 bases, with 13 bases between. CDR3 length: 16 residues. The germline V gene encodes CDR1 LNHNV and CDR2 YYDKDF (reference sequence). CDR3 in amino acids: CATSTGRVYSNQPQHF. The DNA for the CDR3 is TGTGCCACCAGCACGGGCAGAGTTTATAGCAATCAGCCCCAGCATTTT. The full variable domain, rest sourced from reference TRBV15 and TRBJ1-5, is DAMVIQNPRYQVTQFGKPVTLSCSQTLNHNVMYWYQQKSSQAPKLLFHYYDKDFNNEADTPDNFQSRRPNTSFCFLDIRSPGLGDTAMYLCATSTGRVYSNQPQHFGDGTRLSIL.

V usage is TRBV6-5 and J usage is TRBJ2-2; D remains ambiguous. Germline CDR1 MNHEY, CDR2 SVGAGI. The CDR3 has 14 residues. Trimming left V 7 bases short and J 1 base short, with 10 bases between. CDR3 in DNA: TGTGCCAGCAAGGCGACGGAGAACACCGGGGAGCTGTTTTTT. It yields the protein CASKATENTGELFF.

V and J are TRBV7-3 and TRBJ2-3; D remains unclear. CDR3 length: 15 residues. V was pared by 3 bases and J by 0 bases, with 10 bases between. Germline V gene lookup returns CDR1 SGHTA and CDR2 FQGTGA. The CDR3 nucleotides are TGTGCCAGCAGCTTGACTGCCGCTAGCACAGATACGCAGTATTTT. Translation gives CASSLTAASTDTQYF.

The chain is built from TRBV6-1 and TRBJ1-1, with 10 positions matching TRBD1. Germline trimming cut 3 bases from V and 8 bases from J; bases unmatched to any gene: 3. This CDR3 has 13 residues. The germline V gene has CDR1 MNHNS and CDR2 SASEGT. CDR3 in DNA: TGTGCCAGCAGTGAGGAGGGACAGGGGGAAGCTTTCTTT. Encoded protein: CASSEEGQGEAFF.

V and J are TRBV27 and TRBJ2-2, with 10 positions matching TRBD2. The CDR3 spans 20 residues. Per the germline V gene, CDR1 is MNHEY and CDR2 is SMNVEV (reference sequence). J gave up 2 bases and V 5 bases, and 17 bases lay outside the gene matches. CDR3 in DNA: TGTGCCAGCAGTGTCTACCGGACCACCACTAGCGGGGACAACACCGGGGAGCTGTTTTTT. Its translation is CASSVYRTTTSGDNTGELFF.

In this sample, this clone turned up once. The chain uses TRBV5-8 and TRBJ1-1, with D unresolved. Germline V gene sequence: CDR1 SGHTS, CDR2 YDEGEE. The CDR3 spans 13 residues. V dropped 4 bases and J dropped 3 bases, with 10 bases sitting between them. CDR3 protein: CASSRDADTEAFF. DNA for the CDR3: TGTGCCAGCAGCAGGGATGCGGACACTGAAGCTTTCTTT.

This chain links TRBV9 with TRBJ1-5, with 7 positions matching TRBD1. This CDR3 region has 15 residues. With V trimmed by 4 bases and J by 0 bases, 4 bases remained unmatched. CDR1 and CDR2 from the germline V gene are SGDLS and YYNGEE. The DNA of the CDR3 is TGTGCCAGCAGCCTCCAGGGGGATAGCAATCAGCCCCAGCATTTT. Its protein is CASSLQGDSNQPQHF.

The rearrangement joins TRBV5-1 to TRBJ2-7; the D gene is possibly TRBD1 (6 bases). The ends were cut back, 4 bases at V and 2 bases at J, with 13 bases in the middle. The CDR3 spans 14 residues. Germline V CDR1 and CDR2: SGHRS, YFSETQ. The CDR3 loop is CASSITGIPYEQYF. In nucleotides, the CDR3 is TGCGCCAGCAGCATCACAGGGATCCCCTACGAGCAGTACTTC.

This chain uses TRBV9 with TRBJ2-6, with D unclear. Germline lookup yields CDR1 SGDLS and CDR2 YYNGEE. CDR3 length: 18 amino acids. V lost 0 bases and J lost 0, with 13 bases in between. This CDR3 is CASSVGPPRVSGANVLTF. The CDR3 nucleotides read TGTGCCAGCAGCGTAGGACCTCCGAGAGTCTCTGGGGCCAACGTCCTGACTTTC.

The J gene is TRBJ2-3, the V gene TRBV7-2, with D possibly called TRBD1 or TRBD2 (5 bases each). The CDR3 is 17 amino acids. V lost 5 bases and J lost 1, with 19 bases in between. CDR1 SGHTA and CDR2 FQGNSA come from the germline V gene. CDR3 region: CASSPPTVGVGTDTQYF. The CDR3 DNA is TGTGCCAGCAGCCCACCAACGGTGGGGGTGGGCACAGATACGCAGTATTTT.

This sequence joins TRBV10-3 and TRBJ2-3; a possible D gene is TRBD1 (6 bases). Germline CDR1 reads ENHRY; CDR2 reads SYGVKD. Deletions cut 5 bases from V and 3 bases from J, with 12 bases between. This CDR3 has 14 amino acids. Here the CDR3 DNA reads TGTGCCATCAGTTTCTTGCAGGGGACAGATACGCAGTATTTT. This codes for CAISFLQGTDTQYF.

The chain is built from TRBV7-9 and TRBJ2-5; D may correspond to TRBD1 or TRBD2 (5 bases each). Between the trimmed V and J ends, which lost 1 base and 5 bases, there was a span of 11 bases. Germline CDR1 and CDR2: SEHNR and FQNEAQ (reference sequence). The CDR3 is 14 amino acids. The CDR3 here is CASSLGGALETQYF. The CDR3 nucleotides read TGTGCCAGCAGCTTAGGAGGGGCTCTCGAGACCCAGTACTTC.

The V call is TRBV29-1, the J call TRBJ2-5; D unclear. Trimming left V 7 bases short and J 5 bases short, with 14 bases between. The CDR3 sequence is 12 residues long. Per germline, CDR1 SQVTM and CDR2 ANQGSEA. As DNA, the CDR3 is TGCAGCGGCGTTGGCCTCGTGGAGACCCAGTACTTC. Its translation: CSGVGLVETQYF.

This clone was detected only a few times. The V gene is TRBV19, the J gene TRBJ1-2; D gene uncertain. The V end lost 4 bases, the J end lost 6 bases, and 12 bases lay between the germline ends. CDR1 LNHDA and CDR2 SQIVND come from the germline V gene (reference sequence). This CDR3 comprises 13 residues. The CDR3 DNA follows: TGTGCCAGTAGTACTCAGACCCTTAATGGCTACACCTTC. This encodes CASSTQTLNGYTF.

The chain has TRBV7-3 and TRBJ1-2; 8 nucleotides align to TRBD1. The germline V gene has CDR1 SGHTA and CDR2 FQGTGA. There are 13 residues in the CDR3. V lost 5 bases, J lost 8 bases, and 7 bases stayed unmatched. The CDR3 nucleotides read TGTGCCAGCAGCCCCTCAGGGGGCTCAGGCTACACCTTC. Amino acids: CASSPSGGSGYTF.

The gene calls are TRBV5-6 and TRBJ2-5; D not certain. The germline CDR1 and CDR2 sequences are SGHDT and YYEEEE. Trimming cost V 0 bases and J 5 bases, with 8 bases left between them. The CDR3 length is 13 residues. The CDR3 DNA reads as TGTGCCAGCAGCTTGGGCCGAGTGGAGACCCAGTACTTC. It specifies CASSLGRVETQYF. Drawing the rest from reference TRBV5-6 and TRBJ2-5, the complete variable domain is DAGVTQSPTHLIKTRGQQVTLRCSPKSGHDTVSWYQQALGQGPQFIFQYYEEEERQRGNFPDRFSGHQFPNYSSELNVNALLLGDSALYLCASSLGRVETQYFGPGTRLLVL.

V gene TRBV28 combines with J gene TRBJ1-2; D uncertain. This CDR3 region has 13 residues. Trimming shortened V by 8 bases and J by 2 bases, and 12 bases separated the two germline ends. CDR1 is MDHEN and CDR2 is SYDVKM in the germline V gene. DNA of the CDR3: TGTGCCAGCGTCCCGGGTGGAAACTATGGCTACACCTTC. Translated: CASVPGGNYGYTF.

V gene TRBV18 combines with J gene TRBJ2-5; TRBD1 matches at 8 bases. This CDR3 has 15 amino acids. V dropped 0 bases and J dropped 5; count of bases not matched to a gene: 5. CDR1 is KGHSH, CDR2 LQKENI, per germline. The CDR3 loop is CASSPPTGVYETQYF. The CDR3 nucleotides are TGTGCCAGCTCACCACCGACAGGGGTGTACGAGACCCAGTACTTC.

The rearrangement uses TRBV19 and TRBJ1-1, with D perhaps TRBD1 (5 bases). This CDR3 spans 14 amino acids. Trimming removed 5 bases from V and 5 bases from J, with 15 bases in between. CDR1 and CDR2 from the germline V gene are LNHDA and SQIVND (reference sequence). The CDR3 sequence is CASSEIQGRTEAFF. DNA of the CDR3: TGTGCCAGTAGTGAGATTCAGGGAAGGACTGAAGCTTTCTTT.